This TCR beta chain is drawn from a study of early T cells in non-severe SARS-CoV-2 infection. Trimming pared 4 bases from V and 8 bases from J, leaving 11 bases between. Germline V gives CDR1 KGHSH, CDR2 LQKENI. The CDR3 runs to 13 residues. Individual cDNA molecules received unique molecular identifiers during library preparation. TCRdb redid the calling of the 5' RACE reads with MiXCR, one entry per CDR3 protein. Here the sample spans some 88,000 distinct CDR3 sequences, around 16% being singletons. This sequence originates from an adult who was a healthcare worker with PCR-confirmed SARS-CoV-2 infection or an uninfected control (not recorded which). The J gene is TRBJ2-2, the V gene TRBV18; D possibly corresponds to TRBD2 (5 bases). The specimen was whole blood, collected at baseline. The CDR3, as DNA: TGTGCCAGCTCACGCATCCGGGGAGGGGAGCTGTTTTTT. Protein sequence: CASSRIRGGELFF.